A selection of T cell receptor beta chains follows, all from one sample in a study of identical twins. Each CDR3 protein is one row after TCRdb ran MiXCR on the 5' RACE reads. Here the sample spans about 810,000 distinct CDR3 sequences, roughly an eighth being singletons. The data also belong to a second study, concerning yellow fever vaccine responses in identical twins.

The material sequenced was PBMCs. These receptors came from a woman aged 18 to 35 in good health. The CDR3 runs from the conserved cysteine through the conserved F or W. The order of the fields is clone size, D gene, J gene, V gene, CDR3 protein, CDR3 DNA. The D gene is left open where the match is weak. A clone size is listed for some rows: how often the clone was seen (once, few, many), or a class if it is expanded.

-	TRBD1	TRBJ1-1	TRBV12-3/TRBV12-4	CASTSTDRAAEAFF	TGTGCCAGCACCTCAACCGACAGGGCCGCTGAAGCTTTCTTT
-	-	TRBJ2-2	TRBV20-1	CSARRGVTGELFF	TGCAGTGCTAGGAGGGGAGTCACCGGGGAGCTGTTTTTT
few	-	TRBJ2-2	TRBV2	CASSESGRNTGELFF	TGTGCCAGCAGTGAATCGGGCAGGAACACCGGGGAGCTGTTTTTT
few	-	TRBJ2-1	TRBV10-2	CATSRTVLGPNEQFF	TGCGCCACCAGCCGGACAGTTCTCGGTCCCAATGAGCAGTTCTTC
once	-	TRBJ2-5	TRBV20-1	CSARGSSRQETQYF	TGCAGTGCTAGAGGTTCATCCCGGCAAGAGACCCAGTACTTC
many	-	TRBJ1-2	TRBV29-1	CSVPDGYYGYTF	TGCAGCGTTCCAGACGGCTACTATGGCTACACCTTC
-	-	TRBJ2-1	TRBV6-1	CASSLVRGGHEQFF	TGTGCCAGCAGTCTAGTGAGGGGAGGCCATGAGCAGTTCTTC
-	TRBD2	TRBJ2-3	TRBV27	CASSLKRGGVTDTQYF	TGTGCCAGCAGTTTAAAACGGGGGGGGGTCACAGATACGCAGTATTTT
many	-	TRBJ1-1	TRBV5-1	CASSLGPGAEAFF	TGCGCCAGCAGCTTGGGTCCGGGGGCCGAAGCTTTCTTT
few	-	TRBJ2-2	TRBV20-1	CSARRVSPGELFF	TGCAGTGCTAGGAGGGTTTCCCCCGGGGAGCTGTTTTTT
few	-	TRBJ2-3	TRBV29-1	CSVDVQVVDTQYF	TGCAGCGTTGATGTTCAGGTTGTAGATACGCAGTATTTT
few	TRBD2	TRBJ2-3	TRBV29-1	CSVTRLAGDRNTQYF	TGCAGCGTTACCAGACTAGCGGGAGATAGGAATACGCAGTATTTT
few	TRBD2	TRBJ2-7	TRBV7-9	CASRPKSGLGVQYF	TGTGCCAGCAGACCTAAGTCGGGACTAGGGGTGCAGTACTTC
-	TRBD1	TRBJ2-5	TRBV7-6	CASSLGFGQGGETQYF	TGTGCCAGCAGCTTAGGCTTCGGACAGGGTGGAGAGACCCAGTACTTC
few	-	TRBJ2-5	TRBV3-1	CASSQVGGGLQETQYF	TGTGCCAGCAGCCAAGTGGGCGGGGGCCTCCAAGAGACCCAGTACTTC
once	TRBD2	TRBJ2-1	TRBV4-1	CASSQEGTSGREEQFF	TGCGCCAGCAGCCAAGAAGGGACTAGCGGGAGAGAGGAGCAGTTCTTC
many	-	TRBJ1-5	TRBV6-4	CASSDHSGADQPQHF	TGTGCCAGCAGTGACCACAGCGGGGCGGATCAGCCCCAGCATTTT
-	TRBD2	TRBJ2-2	TRBV5-1	CASSGMGGRTALNTGELFF	TGCGCCAGCAGCGGAATGGGCGGGAGGACAGCCCTCAACACCGGGGAGCTGTTTTTT
-	-	TRBJ2-3	TRBV7-8	CASSLGRPGGPSDTQYF	TGTGCCAGCAGCTTAGGCCGCCCCGGGGGGCCATCGGATACGCAGTATTTT
few	-	TRBJ1-1	TRBV18	CASSPRQAKNTEAFF	TGTGCCAGCTCACCCCGACAGGCTAAGAACACTGAAGCTTTCTTT
many	-	TRBJ2-3	TRBV6-5	CASSYGRSTDTQYF	TGTGCCAGCAGTTACGGCAGGAGCACAGATACGCAGTATTTT
-	-	TRBJ2-7	TRBV2	CASSTDGQFYEQYF	TGTGCCAGCAGTACCGACGGGCAGTTCTACGAGCAGTACTTC
-	-	TRBJ2-2	TRBV20-1	CSAPSWDSTGELFF	TGCAGTGCCCCTTCCTGGGACTCCACCGGGGAGCTGTTTTTT
few	-	TRBJ2-5	TRBV18	CASSPGGRETQYF	TGTGCCAGCTCACCAGGGGGCCGAGAGACCCAGTACTTC
-	-	TRBJ1-4	TRBV7-8	CASSLNGEYDEKLFF	TGTGCCAGCAGCTTAAATGGTGAATACGATGAAAAACTGTTTTTT
-	-	TRBJ1-1	TRBV12-3/TRBV12-4	CASSGLGEENTEAFF	TGTGCCAGTTCGGGACTAGGGGAGGAGAACACTGAAGCTTTCTTT
few	TRBD1	TRBJ2-7	TRBV12-3/TRBV12-4	CASSLKGQGGYEQYF	TGTGCCAGCAGTTTAAAGGGACAGGGGGGGTACGAGCAGTACTTC
-	TRBD1	TRBJ1-4	TRBV6-1	CASSDGDRGPPHLEKLFF	TGTGCCAGCAGTGATGGGGACAGGGGGCCACCCCATCTTGAAAAACTGTTTTTT